This T cell receptor (beta chain) appears in the sequencing data of a study of blood T cells in healthy people across ages (dated by TCRdb to about 2015). Regarding the research as a whole: In model experiments, template switching captured about one uniquely barcoded TCR beta cDNA molecule for every two T cells. Using deep sequencing normalized with unique cDNA molecular identifiers, the study measured how TCR beta repertoire diversity changes with age. The donors were split into four age groups: young (average around 17 years), middle-aged (roughly 39), aged (approximately 59) and long-lived (roughly 86). The study analyzed two additional independent replicas of 1 million unique cDNA reads from the same blood draw for two donors, one aged 18 to 30 and one aged 80 or older. General study outcomes and caveats: Because donor CMV infection status was unknown, age-related changes in expanded clonotypes were potentially confounded. Conclusive comparison of naive and antigen-experienced compartments was prevented by the profiling of bulk unsorted PBMCs. Observed TCR beta diversity per million T cells fell roughly linearly with age, and a significant reduction was already apparent by age around 40. A strong correlation was found between observed TCR beta diversity and the percentage of naive T cells measured by flow cytometry. Compared with the aged group, the long-lived group had more naive CD4+ T cells, fewer expanded clones and increased TCR diversity, suggesting age selection. Estimates of total diversity from one million sequenced T cells were regarded as lower bounds and underestimates.

The donors were roughly 39 Caucasian individuals from Russia, aged about 6 to 95 years, who were systemically healthy. Each donor gave roughly 11 milliliters of peripheral blood, drawn into EDTA-treated Vacutainer tubes. Ficoll-Paque density-gradient centrifugation was used to isolate PBMCs, with at least 6.5 million obtained per sample. Total RNA was extracted from PBMCs with Trizol reagent, with at least 5 micrograms obtained per sample. For every donor, an aliquot of PBMCs went through flow cytometry to measure the percentages of naive CD45RAhigh/CD27high T cells. Based on the germline V gene (reference sequence), the CDR1 and CDR2 sequences are SEHNR and FQNEAQ. Trimming takes 2 bases off V and 2 bases off J; junction bases not matched to a gene: 8. Inclusive of the bounding cysteine and phenylalanine, the CDR3 is 17 residues long. The sequence is cut down to CDR3 DNA, 51 bases in frame from base 1.

Libraries were made using 5' RACE. The instrument given in TCRdb is Illumina HiSeq 2500. A second roughly 7 to 11 cycle PCR used a sample-barcoded 5' primer and a J-beta primer mix. A template-switch 5' adaptor carrying 12 random nucleotides introduced a unique molecular identifier onto each TCR beta cDNA molecule. At least 3 million CDR3-containing paired-end reads were obtained from each sample. All of the RNA was converted into first-strand cDNA using the Mint cDNA synthesis kit, with a TRBC-specific oligonucleotide serving as the primer. Following uracil-DNA glycosylase treatment, all cDNA underwent a first 18-cycle PCR with the universal primers M1SS and BC2_uni_R. The study's own analysis went as follows. Normalization of each sample was performed by random selection of 1 million high-quality reads, each carrying a distinct molecular identifier. Instead of being binned into consensus sequences, reads that shared molecular identifiers were thrown out. MiTCR, set to a Q25 quality threshold and the strictest error-elimination algorithm, was used for CDR3 identification, clonotype clustering and error correction. A nonparametric unseen species model using Euler transformation provided a lower-bound estimate of total TCR beta diversity. Starting from the raw public reads, TCRdb applied fastp trimming at Q25, assembled clones with MiXCR and retained in-frame beta chains. Every CDR3 protein is listed once, alongside the most common genes and DNA of its rows. These V and J calls rely on TCRdb rather than the paper's analysis. For this sample the table gives around 500,000 distinct CDR3 sequences, of which over 25% were detected only once. The ten largest clonotypes hold approximately 3.3% of the sample.

Comments on this clonotype: No antigen is known for it. Per-nucleotide qualities are absent, and no much larger clonotype sits a single base away.

This same sample was also taken into another study, of T cells of mothers and their children. The second study, in turn, reports: Nine systemically healthy Caucasian individuals, comprising three mothers and their six children, were included as donors. cDNA synthesis consumed the entire amount of extracted RNA, loaded at approximately 1.6 ug RNA in each 15 ul reaction. In the second PCR, the M1S primer introduced both the sample barcodes and 2-4 random nucleotides. Each mother yielded over 8 million TCR beta CDR3 reads and each child 2.5 million to 3 million reads. Thymic selection similarly shapes TCR recombination output in related and unrelated pairs, with minor effect from inherited differences. Normalized repertoire overlap in related mother-child pairs was always slightly higher than in unrelated mother-child pairs, but the difference was never significant. With a sensitivity of approximately 100 clones per million clonotypes, no persistent microchimeric T cell clones were detected. To look for features that set related mother-child pairs apart from unrelated individuals, the researchers ran deep NGS to compare the TCR beta repertoires of mothers and children. Mothers averaged about 40 +/- 4 years of age and children averaged 11 +/- 4 years. After adapters were ligated using NEBNext reagents, the libraries underwent 100+100 nt paired-end sequencing on an Illumina HiSeq 2000. To avoid cross-contamination, the mother libraries and the child libraries were prepared a month apart and sequenced in separate runs. For each donor, between roughly 500,000 and 2,200,000 distinct TCR beta clonotypes were identified. Naive TCR beta clonotypes were estimated from low-frequency clonotypes matched to each donor's FACS-determined naive share, without sorting.

The source is a boy between 2 and 15 years old in good health. Sequences were obtained from blood. The sequence joins TRBV7-9 to TRBJ2-1, and TRBD2 matches 8 of the central bases. The CDR3 has the sequence CASSLIWASGPYNEQFF. The nucleotide sequence is given as TGTGCCAGCAGCTTAATTTGGGCTAGCGGGCCCTACAATGAGCAGTTCTTC. The full variable domain, completed from the reference TRBV7-9 and TRBJ2-1 proteins outside the CDR3, reads DTGVSQNPRHKITKRGQNVTFRCDPISEHNRLYWYRQTLGQGPEFLTYFQNEAQLEKSRLLSDRFSAERPKGSFSTLEIQRTEQGDSAMYLCASSLIWASGPYNEQFFGPGTRLTVL.